Below are 19 T cell receptor beta chains sequenced from a single sample in a study of T cell responses to AZD1222 COVID-19 vaccine (dated by TCRdb to the early 2020s). The time point label on this specimen signifies: baseline before first vaccination. To prepare the library, the immunoSEQ multiplex PCR assay was applied. The table was pulled from immuneACCESS by TCRdb, which kept in-frame rearrangements only. Such tables lose some clones; where checked, under half of the loss comes from unresolved V genes, and the rest has no known cause. Here the sample has roughly 100,000 clones; roughly 90% occur a single time. The ten biggest clones cover 26% of the sample. The specimen comprised peripheral blood, sampled on day 0 of AZD1222 vaccination. The receptors were gathered from an adult in good health.

The chain combines TRBV7-2 with TRBJ2-7; D gene unclear. This CDR3 contains 12 residues. CDR1 is SGHTA, CDR2 FQGNSA, per germline. Trimming pared 2 bases from V and 5 bases from J, leaving 7 bases between. The CDR3 region has the DNA TGTGCCAGCAGCTTAAGTCGGAACGAGCAGTACTTC. Amino acid sequence: CASSLSRNEQYF.

The chain employs TRBV7-2 and TRBJ2-5, with 10 bases aligning to TRBD2. The CDR3 has 16 amino acids. Germline V CDR1 and CDR2: SGHTA, FQGNSA. The V and J ends lost 4 bases and 4 bases, in that order; junction bases with no gene match: 9. The CDR3 reads CASSSGLAGVGETQYF. In DNA form, the CDR3 reads TGTGCCAGCAGCTCGGGGCTAGCGGGAGTCGGAGAGACCCAGTACTTC.

This chain joins TRBV30 and TRBJ2-1; D tentatively fits TRBD1 or TRBD2 (5 bases each). CDR3 length equals 13 residues. Germline lookup yields CDR1 GTSNPN and CDR2 SVGIG (reference sequence). V gave up 8 bases and J gave up 5 bases, with 16 bases separating them. The CDR3: CAQRQGINNEQFF. The CDR3, as DNA: TGTGCCCAGCGGCAGGGTATCAACAATGAGCAGTTCTTC.

V and J are TRBV3-1 (or the pseudogene TRBV3-2) and TRBJ2-4; the D gene is possibly TRBD2 (6 bases). Per the germline V gene, CDR1 is LGHDT and CDR2 is YNNKEL (reference sequence). V lost 0 bases to trimming and J lost 7 bases, with 13 bases between them. CDR3 size: 15 residues. CDR3 coding DNA: TGTGCCAGCAGCCAAGAGGGGACTCGCCGGAACATTCAGTACTTC. Translating gives CASSQEGTRRNIQYF.

This rearrangement joins TRBV2 to TRBJ1-1; weak D call: TRBD1 (6 bases). The CDR3 spans 13 residues. Trimming shortened V by 4 bases and J by 7 bases, and 13 bases separated the two germline ends. Germline CDR1 reads SNHLY; CDR2 reads FYNNEI. CDR3 loop: CASSVRGSGEAFF. CDR3 nucleotide sequence: TGTGCCAGCAGTGTGAGGGGGTCTGGTGAAGCTTTCTTT.

This sequence joins TRBV7-9 and TRBJ1-3; tentative D call: TRBD1 (6 bases). CDR3 size: 16 residues. Germline CDR1 and CDR2: SEHNR and FQNEAQ (reference sequence). Trimming stripped 5 bases from V and 0 bases from J, with 14 bases between. CDR3 sequence (DNA): TGTGCCAGCAGCAAAGGGCGGGACACCTCTGGAAACACCATATATTTT. This gives the protein CASSKGRDTSGNTIYF.

The rearrangement uses TRBV5-4 and TRBJ1-2; 7 nucleotides align to TRBD1. Germline values: CDR1 SGHNT, CDR2 YYREEE (reference sequence). V lost 1 base and J lost 13; bases outside the gene matches: 7. The CDR3 is 12 amino acids. CDR3: CASSLIGQEGTF. The CDR3 DNA sequence: TGTGCCAGCAGCTTGATAGGACAGGAGGGCACCTTC.

This clone has just a few counts. V gene TRBV27 combines with J gene TRBJ1-2, with a possible D match to TRBD1 (5 bases). CDR3 length equals 14 residues. The germline V gene encodes CDR1 MNHEY and CDR2 SMNVEV (reference sequence). The ends were cut back, 6 bases at V and 0 bases at J, with 11 bases in the middle. CDR3 nucleotide sequence: TGTGCCAGCAGGGGGGTAAACACTAACTATGGCTACACCTTC. Translating gives CASRGVNTNYGYTF.

The chain is built from TRBV6-2 or TRBV6-3 and TRBJ1-1, with 12 positions matching TRBD1. The germline CDR1 and CDR2 sequences are MNHEY and SVGEGT. The CDR3 sequence is 18 residues long. The junction had 16 bases not matched to a gene; V was cut back by 6 bases and J by 5 bases. The CDR3 DNA reads as TGTGCCAGCAGCCCTTTTCCAGGGACAGGGGGCTGGGGAACTGAAGCTTTCTTT. It codes for CASSPFPGTGGWGTEAFF.

The chain links TRBV30 to TRBJ2-3; 8 nucleotides match TRBD1. This CDR3 is built from 16 residues. After removal of 2 bases from V and 6 bases from J, the junction contained 13 bases not matched to a gene. Per the germline V gene, CDR1 is GTSNPN and CDR2 is SVGIG (reference sequence). CDR3 protein: CAWSISLGQGKDTQYF. CDR3 DNA: TGTGCCTGGAGTATTAGCCTTGGACAGGGAAAGGATACGCAGTATTTT.

The CDR3 loop is CASQTPAPFNEKLFF. The CDR3 DNA reads as TGTGCCAGCCAGACACCAGCTCCGTTTAATGAAAAACTGTTTTTT. This chain links TRBV28 with TRBJ1-4; D not resolved. The V gene's germline CDR1 is MDHEN and CDR2 SYDVKM. The germline V and J ends were trimmed by 8 bases and 4 bases, with 17 bases remaining between them. The CDR3 loop spans 15 amino acids.

V gene TRBV19 combines with J gene TRBJ1-2; TRBD1 is a possible D gene (6 bases). CDR1 LNHDA and CDR2 SQIVND come from the germline V gene (reference sequence). The V end lost 6 bases, the J end lost 6 bases, and 14 bases lay between the germline ends. The CDR3 is 13 residues long. This CDR3 reads CASRQQGFNGYTF. In DNA form, the CDR3 reads TGTGCCAGTAGGCAACAGGGTTTTAATGGCTACACCTTC. The variable domain in full, completed from reference TRBV19 and TRBJ1-2, reads DGGITQSPKYLFRKEGQNVTLSCEQNLNHDAMYWYRQDPGQGLRLIYYSQIVNDFQKGDIAEGYSVSREKKESFPLTVTSAQKNPTAFYLCASRQQGFNGYTFGSGTRLTVV.

V usage is TRBV7-2 and J usage is TRBJ2-5; D is undetermined. The CDR3 is made up of 14 amino acids. Germline lookup yields CDR1 SGHTA and CDR2 FQGNSA. V was trimmed by 0 bases and J by 1 base, leaving 6 bases between them. The chain's CDR3 is CASSLAQAQETQYF. The CDR3 bases are TGTGCCAGCAGCTTAGCCCAAGCCCAAGAGACCCAGTACTTC.

CDR3 nucleotides: TGTGCCAGCAGCTTAGCACCGTTAGCGGGAAGCTACGAGCAGTACTTC. Translating gives CASSLAPLAGSYEQYF. The V gene is TRBV7-8, the J gene TRBJ2-7; 8 bases are a match to TRBD2. There are 16 residues in the CDR3. V gave up 0 bases and J gave up 3 bases; unmatched junction bases: 7. Per germline, CDR1 SGHVS and CDR2 FQNEAQ.

This clone was counted between two and nine times. The V call is TRBV9, the J call TRBJ2-1; 8 bases agree with TRBD2. Germline values: CDR1 SGDLS, CDR2 YYNGEE. The CDR3 extends over 13 amino acids. V shed 4 bases, J shed 9 bases, and the junction held 6 bases outside the gene matches. The CDR3 spells CASSRTSRGEQFF. The CDR3 DNA sequence: TGTGCCAGCAGCCGGACTAGCCGGGGTGAGCAGTTCTTC.

The chain combines TRBV19 with TRBJ1-1; TRBD1 matches at 7 bases. J lost 4 bases, V lost 6 bases, and 5 bases had no gene match. Germline loops: CDR1 LNHDA, CDR2 SQIVND (reference sequence). The CDR3 is made up of 13 amino acids. The CDR3 bases are TGTGCCAGTAGAATGGGACAGTCCACTGAAGCTTTCTTT. Protein: CASRMGQSTEAFF.

J is TRBJ2-2 and V is TRBV19; D ambiguous. The length of the CDR3 is 14 residues. V lost 6 bases, J lost 2 bases, and 10 bases lay in between. Germline V lookup: CDR1 LNHDA, CDR2 SQIVND (reference sequence). CDR3 residues: CASSGLINTGELFF. The CDR3 coding sequence is TGTGCCAGTAGCGGCCTTATCAACACCGGGGAGCTGTTTTTT.

The chain recombines TRBV4-1 with TRBJ1-2, with a possible D match to TRBD1 (5 bases). V dropped 1 base and J dropped 4 bases, with 13 bases sitting between them. This CDR3 is 15 amino acids long. Germline CDR1 and CDR2: MGHRA and YSYEKL. The CDR3 DNA reads as TGCGCCAGCAGCCAAGGACAGCGGGATTCCTATGGCTACACCTTC. It yields the protein CASSQGQRDSYGYTF.

The chain joins TRBV7-2 to TRBJ2-3; the match to TRBD2 covers 8 bases. The CDR3 sequence is 14 residues long. The germline V gene has CDR1 SGHTA and CDR2 FQGNSA. V was clipped by 6 bases and J by 5 bases; unmatched bases: 7. The CDR3 protein is CASREAGAGDTQYF. The DNA for the CDR3 is TGTGCCAGCAGAGAAGCGGGAGCGGGAGATACGCAGTATTTT.